This T cell receptor (beta chain) was profiled in a study of T cell changes during pregnancy in multiple sclerosis. Repertoires were generated with immunoSEQ multiplex PCR, while TCRdb's copy carries only in-frame clones and drops some. The data hold tens of thousands of clones, with approximately 90% observed a single time. The CDR3 has 16 amino acids. V shed 0 bases and J shed 2 bases, with 12 bases lying between them. Germline V gene lookup returns CDR1 SEHNR and CDR2 FQNEAQ (reference sequence). The chain uses TRBV7-9 and TRBJ2-3; no clear D. Material: peripheral blood, obtained before pregnancy. The clonotype was recovered from a female donor with multiple sclerosis, enrolled in a pregnancy study. In DNA, the CDR3 is TGTGCCAGCAGCTTAGCGAGTCAACTACTCACAGATACGCAGTATTTT. It encodes CASSLASQLLTDTQYF.